Below are 15 T cell receptor beta chains sequenced from a single sample in a study of cytomegalovirus exposure and HLA in healthy donors. Primers included in the PCR were 60 Vbeta and 13 Jbeta primers. The method was immunoSEQ multiplex PCR; TCRdb's version includes in-frame clones alone and lacks a portion of them. The sample records some 180,000 clones, 70% to 85% being singletons. What was sequenced was PBMCs. Source of these receptors: a man younger than 35 in good health and CMV-seronegative.

This clone has more than one count but fewer than ten. J is TRBJ2-3 and V is TRBV5-6; TRBD2 aligns across 10 bases. V dropped 5 bases and J dropped 2; count of bases not matched to a gene: 2. CDR3 length: 14 residues. CDR1 SGHDT and CDR2 YYEEEE come from the germline V gene. The CDR3 DNA reads TGTGCCAGCAGTCTAGCGGGGGACACAGATACGCAGTATTTT. This encodes CASSLAGDTDTQYF.

This clone was seen a handful of times. The chain joins TRBV9 to TRBJ2-5; TRBD1 aligns across 9 bases. V shed 0 bases, J shed 5 bases, and the junction held 8 bases outside the gene matches. The CDR3 contains 16 residues. Germline V lookup: CDR1 SGDLS, CDR2 YYNGEE. The DNA of the CDR3 is TGTGCCAGCAGCGTAGATACCGGGACAGGGTGGGAGACCCAGTACTTC. It yields the protein CASSVDTGTGWETQYF. The full variable domain, in which reference TRBV9 and TRBJ2-5 provide the parts outside the CDR3, is DSGVTQTPKHLITATGQRVTLRCSPRSGDLSVYWYQQSLDQGLQFLIQYYNGEERAKGNILERFSAQQFPDLHSELNLSSLELGDSALYFCASSVDTGTGWETQYFGPGTRLLVL.

The V call is TRBV29-1, the J call TRBJ2-3, with TRBD2 matching over 9 bases. The trim removed 2 bases at V and 10 bases at J, leaving 13 bases unmatched. CDR1 is SQVTM, CDR2 ANQGSEA, per germline. The CDR3 has 15 residues. CDR3 protein: CSVELASGEGIAQYF. CDR3 coding DNA: TGCAGCGTTGAATTGGCTAGCGGGGAAGGTATTGCGCAGTATTTT.

The CDR3 bases are TGTGCCAGCAGTGAGCACTCCCTTCCAGATACGCAGTATTTT. Translated: CASSEHSLPDTQYF. The chain recombines TRBV25-1 with TRBJ2-3; D is unclear. The CDR3 contains 14 residues. Trimming took 3 bases from V and 4 from J, leaving 11 bases between them. Germline lookup yields CDR1 MGHDK and CDR2 SYGVNS.

This rearrangement joins TRBV2 to TRBJ2-5; 7 nucleotides agree with TRBD2. The CDR3 runs 13 residues. The ends lost 5 bases at V and 4 bases at J; junction bases unmatched: 4. CDR1 and CDR2 from the germline V gene are SNHLY and FYNNEI. CDR3 protein: CASSTGLPETQYF. The CDR3 DNA sequence: TGTGCCAGCAGTACGGGACTACCAGAGACCCAGTACTTC.

The chain is built from TRBV11-2 and TRBJ2-7, with TRBD2 matching 14 bases. V was clipped by 6 bases and J by 3 bases; unmatched bases: 7. The CDR3 loop spans 16 amino acids. CDR1 and CDR2 from the germline V gene are SGHAT and FQNNGV. CDR3 DNA: TGTGCCAGCAGTTCACTGGGACTAGCGGGAGACTACGAGCAGTACTTC. It encodes CASSSLGLAGDYEQYF.

This clone showed up just a few times. The chain links TRBV9 to TRBJ2-7; D might be TRBD1 (5 bases). V lost 4 bases and J 5 bases, leaving 22 bases between the germline ends. Looked up from germline, CDR1 is SGDLS and CDR2 is YYNGEE. This CDR3 is built from 16 residues. CDR3 coding DNA: TGTGCCAGCAGCCCGCGAAAAGTTCAGGGTTCCAACGAGCAGTACTTC. As protein: CASSPRKVQGSNEQYF.

Only one count was recorded for this clone. The V call is TRBV7-2, the J call TRBJ2-7, with 14 nucleotides matching TRBD2. CDR3 size: 16 residues. Germline loops: CDR1 SGHTA, CDR2 FQGNSA. V lost 5 bases to trimming and J lost 3 bases; unmatched junction nucleotides: 6. CDR3 in amino acids: CASSPQGLAGVYEQYF. In DNA, the CDR3 is TGTGCCAGCAGCCCACAGGGACTAGCGGGAGTCTACGAGCAGTACTTC.

The V and J genes are TRBV2 and TRBJ2-1, with 10 bases matching TRBD2. Trimming at V came to 4 bases and at J to 4 bases, leaving 7 bases not matched to a gene. Germline CDR1 SNHLY, CDR2 FYNNEI. The CDR3 runs to 16 residues. This chain's CDR3 is CASSGQREGRYNEQFF. CDR3 in DNA: TGTGCCAGCAGTGGCCAGCGGGAGGGGAGGTACAATGAGCAGTTCTTC.

The chain joins TRBV6-6 to TRBJ2-1; weak D call: TRBD2 (6 bases). CDR1 and CDR2 from the germline V gene are MNHNY and SVGAGI (reference sequence). This CDR3 comprises 14 residues. Trimming took off 2 bases at V and 5 bases at J, with 10 bases between the two ends. CDR3 DNA sequence: TGTGCCAGCAGTTACGGGAGGTGGGACAATGAGCAGTTCTTC. Its translation: CASSYGRWDNEQFF.

Only a few counts were recorded for this clone. The V and J genes are TRBV27 and TRBJ2-7, with 8 bases aligning to TRBD1. Germline V gene lookup returns CDR1 MNHEY and CDR2 SMNVEV (reference sequence). CDR3 length: 16 residues. The V and J ends lost 5 bases and 2 bases, in that order; junction bases with no gene match: 11. The DNA of the CDR3 is TGTGCCAGCAGTGCCAACCGGGACAGGATAACCTACGAGCAGTACTTC. Translated: CASSANRDRITYEQYF.

The chain links TRBV30 to TRBJ2-7; a weak D match, TRBD2 (6 bases). The CDR3 has 13 amino acids. V was pared by 3 bases and J by 4 bases, with 13 bases between. The germline gives CDR1 GTSNPN, CDR2 SVGIG (reference sequence). CDR3 residues: CAWREGRTYEQYF. For the CDR3, the DNA is TGTGCCTGGAGGGAGGGACGGACATACGAGCAGTACTTC.

The chain employs TRBV6-5 and TRBJ1-1; 7 positions match TRBD1. Germline CDR1 and CDR2: MNHEY and SVGAGI. Losses at the gene ends were 5 bases for V and 5 bases for J; bases not matched to a gene: 8. CDR3 size: 14 residues. The CDR3 region has the DNA TGTGCCAGCAGTCGACGGACAGGAGGAACTGAAGCTTTCTTT. Encoded protein: CASSRRTGGTEAFF.

The rearrangement uses TRBV6-6 and TRBJ1-2; D call uncertain. Trimming removed 6 bases at V and 1 base at J, with 18 bases between. Germline CDR1 reads MNHNY; CDR2 reads SVGAGI (reference sequence). The CDR3 length is 16 residues. The CDR3 loop reads CASSTLEEGLNYGYTF. The CDR3 region has the DNA TGTGCCAGCAGCACCCTGGAGGAGGGTCTTAACTATGGCTACACCTTC.

This clone appeared once. V gene TRBV7-2 combines with J gene TRBJ1-3; a weak D match, TRBD1 (5 bases). The CDR3 consists of 13 residues. CDR1 and CDR2 from the germline V gene are SGHTA and FQGNSA. V shed 6 bases and J shed 8 bases, with 14 bases lying between them. The CDR3 is CASRGAGLDTIYF. The CDR3 nucleotides read TGTGCCAGCAGAGGGGCAGGTTTAGACACCATATATTTT.